Each of the 23 T cell receptor beta chains below was sequenced from the same sample in a study of T cell responses to AZD1222 COVID-19 vaccine. Sequencing used immunoSEQ multiplex PCR; TCRdb keeps in-frame clones, though not all of them. This repertoire shows about 66,000 clones, 88% found once; its top ten account for 4% to 5.5%. The sequencing here drew on peripheral blood, taken 28 days after the second dose of the MenACWY control vaccine. These receptor sequences come from an adult who received the MenACWY meningococcal vaccine as a control.

The chain combines TRBV28 with TRBJ1-6; D call uncertain. The V end lost 3 bases, the J end lost 10 bases, and 13 bases lay between the germline ends. Germline V lookup: CDR1 MDHEN, CDR2 SYDVKM. This CDR3 is built from 14 residues. The CDR3 DNA sequence: TGTGCCAGCAGTTTTAATATGGGTGGGTCACCCCTCCACTTT. Encoded protein: CASSFNMGGSPLHF.

The V gene is TRBV28, the J gene TRBJ1-5, with 9 bases aligning to TRBD1. From germline, CDR1 is MDHEN and CDR2 SYDVKM. With 3 bases clipped from V and 3 bases from J, the junction kept 3 bases outside the gene matches. The CDR3 loop spans 15 amino acids. CDR3 coding DNA: TGTGCCAGCAGTTTGCGGACAGGGGTCAATCAGCCCCAGCATTTT. Translating gives CASSLRTGVNQPQHF.

The rearrangement joins TRBV13 to TRBJ2-1; TRBD2 agrees at 14 bases. Per germline, CDR1 PRHDT and CDR2 FYEKMQ (reference sequence). V trimming: 4 bases; J trimming: 8 bases; junction bases outside the gene matches: 10. This CDR3 is built from 17 residues. CDR3 region: CASSSTSGGVIGYEQFF. In nucleotides, the CDR3 is TGTGCCAGCAGCTCGACTAGCGGGGGGGTTATCGGTTATGAGCAGTTCTTC.

The CDR3 sequence: CASSQRDRDRIFDQPQHF. As DNA, the CDR3 is TGTGCCAGCAGCCAGAGGGATCGGGACAGAATTTTCGATCAGCCCCAGCATTTT. The gene calls are TRBV3-1 (or the pseudogene TRBV3-2) and TRBJ1-5; 7 bases map to TRBD1. V lost 3 bases, J lost 5 bases, and 16 bases stayed unmatched. Germline V gene data show CDR1 as LGHDT and CDR2 as YNNKEL (reference sequence). The length of the CDR3 is 18 residues.

This chain uses TRBV20-1 with TRBJ1-5; possibly TRBD1 for D (6 bases). The CDR3 loop spans 15 amino acids. In germline, CDR1 is DFQATT, CDR2 SNEGSKA (reference sequence). V shed 3 bases and J shed 1 base, with 13 bases lying between them. The CDR3 sequence: CSASRGGQSNQPQHF. In DNA, the CDR3 is TGCAGTGCTAGTAGGGGGGGGCAGAGCAATCAGCCCCAGCATTTT.

The chain carries TRBV28 and TRBJ1-5, with TRBD1 matching over 7 bases. Germline V gene data show CDR1 as MDHEN and CDR2 as SYDVKM. The V gene end was trimmed by 4 bases and the J gene end by 0 bases; junction bases not matched to a gene: 9. This CDR3 spans 17 amino acids. This CDR3 reads CASSSGPTGDSNQPQHF. CDR3 sequence (DNA): TGTGCCAGCAGTTCCGGCCCCACAGGGGATAGCAATCAGCCCCAGCATTTT.

The gene calls are TRBV11-2 and TRBJ2-5, with TRBD2 matching 12 bases. The V gene end was trimmed by 5 bases and the J gene end by 5 bases; junction bases not matched to a gene: 15. The CDR3 spans 18 residues. Germline V gene sequence: CDR1 SGHAT, CDR2 FQNNGV. DNA for the CDR3: TGTGCCAGCAGCCTAAAACCCCCCGGACTAGCGGGGTGGGAGACCCAGTACTTC. Amino acid sequence: CASSLKPPGLAGWETQYF.

The rearrangement uses TRBV9 and TRBJ1-4; TRBD1 agrees at 9 bases. V was clipped by 3 bases and J by 4 bases; unmatched bases: 7. The V gene's germline CDR1 is SGDLS and CDR2 YYNGEE. CDR3 length equals 16 residues. This CDR3 reads CASSDKPGQGNEKLFF. In nucleotides, the CDR3 is TGTGCCAGCAGCGATAAACCGGGACAGGGTAATGAAAAACTGTTTTTT.

The chain is built from TRBV24-1 and TRBJ1-4; 9 nucleotides align to TRBD1. V was clipped by 4 bases and J by 5 bases; unmatched bases: 4. The CDR3 loop spans 15 amino acids. The germline CDR1 and CDR2 sequences are KGHDR and SFDVKD. For the CDR3, the DNA is TGTGCCACCAGTGAGGCCGGGACAGGGAATGAAAAACTGTTTTTT. This translates into CATSEAGTGNEKLFF.

In its sample, this clone was seen once. The rearrangement joins TRBV9 to TRBJ2-1, with TRBD2 as a possible D gene (5 bases). The CDR3 covers 15 residues. The germline V gene encodes CDR1 SGDLS and CDR2 YYNGEE. V lost 0 bases, J lost 8 bases, and 15 bases lay in between. This CDR3 is CASSVGTVGVYEQFF. The CDR3 nucleotides read TGTGCCAGCAGCGTAGGAACGGTCGGGGTCTATGAGCAGTTCTTC.

The CDR3 sequence: CASSIAPSTETQYF. The CDR3 DNA is TGTGCCAGTAGTATAGCCCCCTCGACGGAGACCCAGTACTTC. The chain links TRBV19 to TRBJ2-5; D gene uncertain. Germline lookup yields CDR1 LNHDA and CDR2 SQIVND (reference sequence). The CDR3 loop spans 14 amino acids. The V end lost 1 base, the J end lost 5 bases, and 11 bases lay between the germline ends.

Note on this clone: The sample contains more than one DNA sequence encoding this CDR3. The chain uses TRBV13 and TRBJ1-1; 7 bases line up with TRBD1. The CDR3 runs to 13 residues. Trimming at V came to 2 bases and at J to 5 bases, leaving 2 bases not matched to a gene. Looked up from germline, CDR1 is PRHDT and CDR2 is FYEKMQ (reference sequence). The CDR3 loop is CASSLRGRTEAFF. The CDR3 nucleotides read TGTGCCAGCAGCTTAAGGGGGCGAACTGAAGCTTTCTTT.

This clone was seen only once. The rearrangement uses TRBV2 and TRBJ1-5; 7 nucleotides align to TRBD1. CDR1 is SNHLY and CDR2 is FYNNEI in the germline V gene. The length of the CDR3 is 15 residues. V trimming: 3 bases; J trimming: 1 base; junction bases outside the gene matches: 3. In DNA, the CDR3 is TGTGCCAGCAGTGAGACAGGGTTAAGCAATCAGCCCCAGCATTTT. This gives the protein CASSETGLSNQPQHF.

The chain has TRBV9 and TRBJ2-3; D not resolved. Between the trimmed V and J ends, which lost 1 base and 0 bases, there was a span of 6 bases. The CDR3 covers 14 residues. Germline CDR1 and CDR2: SGDLS and YYNGEE. CDR3 region: CASSVSGSTDTQYF. The CDR3 DNA is TGTGCCAGCAGCGTAAGTGGCAGCACAGATACGCAGTATTTT.

The chain recombines TRBV7-2 with TRBJ1-2; D remains unclear. CDR3 size: 14 residues. Germline V CDR1 and CDR2: SGHTA, FQGNSA. Trimming pared 1 base from V and 3 bases from J, leaving 9 bases between. CDR3 residues: CASSLDALYYGYTF. As DNA, the CDR3 is TGTGCCAGCAGCTTAGATGCCCTGTACTATGGCTACACCTTC.

Only one count was recorded for this clone. This rearrangement joins TRBV10-2 to TRBJ2-2; the D gene could be TRBD1 or TRBD2 (6 bases each). CDR3 length: 15 amino acids. Germline CDR1 and CDR2: WSHSY and SAAADI. V lost 8 bases, J lost 4 bases, and 17 bases lay in between. The CDR3 loop is CASVLGGWGTGELFF. The CDR3 DNA reads as TGCGCCAGCGTGTTGGGGGGCTGGGGCACCGGGGAGCTGTTTTTT.

This clone occurred once. The chain has TRBV5-1 and TRBJ2-3; D call uncertain. Germline CDR1 reads SGHRS; CDR2 reads YFSETQ. The CDR3 runs to 14 residues. V dropped 0 bases and J dropped 0 bases, with 5 bases sitting between them. CDR3 sequence (DNA): TGCGCCAGCAGCTTGGAGGGTAGCACAGATACGCAGTATTTT. This translates into CASSLEGSTDTQYF.

The CDR3 here is CASSGSDRSTEAFF. Here the CDR3 DNA reads TGTGCCAGCAGTGGGAGTGATAGGAGCACTGAAGCTTTCTTT. The V call is TRBV25-1, the J call TRBJ1-1; no firm D call. Germline V gives CDR1 MGHDK, CDR2 SYGVNS. V lost 4 bases, J lost 4 bases, and 13 bases lay in between. The CDR3 has 14 amino acids.

The count of this clone is one. This sequence joins TRBV5-6 and TRBJ1-2, with D uncertain. V gave up 0 bases and J gave up 4 bases, with 13 bases separating them. The germline CDR1 and CDR2 sequences are SGHDT and YYEEEE. The CDR3 spans 15 residues. The CDR3 sequence: CASSLDATSGYGYTF. The DNA for the CDR3 is TGTGCCAGCAGCTTGGACGCAACTAGCGGCTATGGCTACACCTTC.

V and J are TRBV30 and TRBJ2-7; perhaps TRBD1 as D (6 bases). Trimming removed 3 bases at V and 4 bases at J, with 10 bases between. CDR3 length equals 12 residues. Germline CDR1 and CDR2: GTSNPN and SVGIG (reference sequence). CDR3 region: CAWRRTVYEQYF. For the CDR3, the DNA is TGTGCCTGGAGACGGACAGTTTACGAGCAGTACTTC. Together with reference TRBV30 and TRBJ2-7, the CDR3 gives the full variable domain: SQTIHQWPATLVQPVGSPLSLECTVEGTSNPNLYWYRQAAGRGLQLLFYSVGIGQISSEVPQNLSASRPQDRQFILSSKKLLLSDSGFYLCAWRRTVYEQYFGPGTRLTVT.

V usage is TRBV30 and J usage is TRBJ1-5; tentatively, D is TRBD1 (5 bases). V gave up 2 bases and J gave up 2 bases, with 16 bases separating them. This CDR3 is 16 amino acids long. The V gene's germline CDR1 is GTSNPN and CDR2 SVGIG (reference sequence). CDR3 bases: TGTGCCTGGAGTCAAAATTGGGGGGGTGGCAATCAGCCCCAGCATTTT. Its protein is CAWSQNWGGGNQPQHF.

This chain links TRBV4-2 with TRBJ1-1; D is uncertain. This CDR3 region has 16 residues. Germline V CDR1 and CDR2: LGHNA, YNFKEQ. The V end lost 8 bases, the J end lost 5 bases, and 24 bases lay between the germline ends. The CDR3, as DNA: TGTGCCAGCTGCCCGGCCCGTGTCGGAGACGGAACTGAAGCTTTCTTT. Translation gives CASCPARVGDGTEAFF.

This clone came up once. The chain has TRBV2 and TRBJ2-3; possibly TRBD2 for D (6 bases). Trimming stripped 5 bases from V and 5 bases from J, with 14 bases between. Germline CDR1 reads SNHLY; CDR2 reads FYNNEI. The length of the CDR3 is 14 residues. This CDR3 reads CASSPGVGGDTQYF. In nucleotides, the CDR3 is TGTGCCAGCAGTCCCGGGGTCGGGGGAGATACGCAGTATTTT.